The rows below give T cell receptor beta chains drawn from one sample of a study of control samples from healthy donors and cancer patients. Repertoires were generated with immunoSEQ multiplex PCR, while TCRdb's copy carries only in-frame clones and drops some. The repertoire includes some 150,000 clones, about 90% of them detected once, and less than 8.5% sits in the top ten. Source material: blood. These receptors were collected from a man younger than 35 in good health. The CDR3 runs from the conserved cysteine through the conserved F or W. The order of the fields is clone size, D gene, CDR3 length, J gene, V gene, CDR3 protein, CDR3 DNA. D genes are given only for firm matches. Only part of the rows carry a size: once, few, many, or a class if the clone is expanded.

clone_size: once; d_call: NA; cdr3_length: 14; j_call: TRBJ1-2; v_call: TRBV3-1/TRBV3-2; cdr3_aa: CASSQGEGDYGYTF; cdr3_nt: TGTGCCAGCAGCCAAGGAGAAGGAGACTATGGCTACACCTTC
clone_size: NA; d_call: TRBD2; cdr3_length: 18; j_call: TRBJ2-7; v_call: TRBV11-2; cdr3_aa: CASSIRTGLAGFPYEQYF; cdr3_nt: TGTGCCAGCAGCATACGGACCGGACTAGCGGGCTTCCCCTACGAGCAGTACTTC
clone_size: NA; d_call: NA; cdr3_length: 14; j_call: TRBJ1-5; v_call: TRBV6-5; cdr3_aa: CASSYGDSNQPQHF; cdr3_nt: TGTGCCAGCAGTTACGGGGACAGCAATCAGCCCCAGCATTTT
clone_size: once; d_call: NA; cdr3_length: 16; j_call: TRBJ2-6; v_call: TRBV5-1; cdr3_aa: CASSLLGVGGANVLTF; cdr3_nt: TGCGCCAGCAGCTTGCTGGGGGTCGGCGGGGCCAACGTCCTGACTTTC
clone_size: NA; d_call: TRBD2; cdr3_length: 15; j_call: TRBJ2-3; v_call: TRBV9; cdr3_aa: CASSLRGGPTDTQYF; cdr3_nt: TGTGCCAGCAGCTTACGGGGGGGCCCCACAGATACGCAGTATTTT
clone_size: NA; d_call: NA; cdr3_length: 15; j_call: TRBJ2-7; v_call: TRBV25-1; cdr3_aa: CASTPRGGADYEQYF; cdr3_nt: TGTGCCAGCACCCCCAGGGGAGGTGCAGACTACGAGCAGTACTTC
clone_size: NA; d_call: NA; cdr3_length: 14; j_call: TRBJ1-2; v_call: TRBV6-5; cdr3_aa: CASRGRAENYGYTF; cdr3_nt: TGTGCCAGCAGAGGACGCGCCGAAAACTATGGCTACACCTTC
clone_size: NA; d_call: TRBD1; cdr3_length: 15; j_call: TRBJ1-2; v_call: TRBV9; cdr3_aa: CASSVDGQGKYGYTF; cdr3_nt: TGTGCCAGCAGCGTCGACGGACAGGGGAAGTATGGCTACACCTTC
clone_size: NA; d_call: NA; cdr3_length: 15; j_call: TRBJ2-2; v_call: TRBV5-4; cdr3_aa: CASSLDAGGTGELFF; cdr3_nt: TGTGCCAGCAGCTTGGATGCCGGGGGAACCGGGGAGCTGTTTTTT
clone_size: NA; d_call: TRBD2; cdr3_length: 15; j_call: TRBJ2-7; v_call: TRBV2; cdr3_aa: CASSATSGGRYEQYF; cdr3_nt: TGTGCCAGCAGTGCGACTAGCGGGGGAAGATACGAGCAGTACTTC
clone_size: once; d_call: NA; cdr3_length: 14; j_call: TRBJ1-1; v_call: TRBV19; cdr3_aa: CASSLGDGNTEAFF; cdr3_nt: TGTGCCAGTAGTCTAGGGGACGGTAACACTGAAGCTTTCTTT
clone_size: NA; d_call: NA; cdr3_length: 14; j_call: TRBJ2-7; v_call: TRBV6-1; cdr3_aa: CASSEYRHSGEQYF; cdr3_nt: TGTGCCAGCAGTGAATATAGGCATTCGGGGGAGCAGTACTTC
clone_size: NA; d_call: NA; cdr3_length: 13; j_call: TRBJ1-3; v_call: TRBV28; cdr3_aa: CASRIGPGNTIYF; cdr3_nt: TGTGCCAGCAGAATAGGCCCTGGAAACACCATATATTTT
clone_size: NA; d_call: TRBD2; cdr3_length: 16; j_call: TRBJ2-2; v_call: TRBV5-1; cdr3_aa: CASSTIAGSNTGELFF; cdr3_nt: TGCGCCAGCAGCACAATAGCGGGATCGAACACCGGGGAGCTGTTTTTT
clone_size: NA; d_call: NA; cdr3_length: 15; j_call: TRBJ1-5; v_call: TRBV6-5; cdr3_aa: CASSYFLGDNQPQHF; cdr3_nt: TGTGCCAGCAGTTATTTCCTGGGAGACAATCAGCCCCAGCATTTT
clone_size: NA; d_call: NA; cdr3_length: 15; j_call: TRBJ1-3; v_call: TRBV3-1/TRBV3-2; cdr3_aa: CASSQVSHSGNTIYF; cdr3_nt: TGTGCCAGCAGCCAAGTCTCCCACTCTGGAAACACCATATATTTT
clone_size: NA; d_call: NA; cdr3_length: 15; j_call: TRBJ1-1; v_call: TRBV10-3; cdr3_aa: CAISDHLRRQPEAFF; cdr3_nt: TGTGCCATCAGTGACCACCTCAGGAGGCAACCTGAAGCTTTCTTT
clone_size: NA; d_call: NA; cdr3_length: 14; j_call: TRBJ1-3; v_call: TRBV19; cdr3_aa: CASSIGGSGNTIYF; cdr3_nt: TGTGCCAGTAGTATAGGAGGCAGTGGAAACACCATATATTTT
clone_size: NA; d_call: NA; cdr3_length: 13; j_call: TRBJ2-7; v_call: TRBV7-8; cdr3_aa: CASSLDSGIEQYF; cdr3_nt: TGTGCCAGCAGCTTAGACTCAGGGATCGAGCAGTACTTC
clone_size: NA; d_call: NA; cdr3_length: 16; j_call: TRBJ2-2; v_call: TRBV4-1; cdr3_aa: CASSHWAVGAGGELFF; cdr3_nt: TGCGCCAGCAGCCATTGGGCGGTCGGGGCTGGCGGGGAGCTGTTTTTT
clone_size: NA; d_call: TRBD1; cdr3_length: 14; j_call: TRBJ1-1; v_call: TRBV19; cdr3_aa: CASSIGTGPAEAFF; cdr3_nt: TGTGCCAGTAGTATCGGGACAGGGCCGGCTGAAGCTTTCTTT
clone_size: NA; d_call: TRBD1; cdr3_length: 16; j_call: TRBJ1-1; v_call: TRBV27; cdr3_aa: CASNPGGAKFRPEAFF; cdr3_nt: TGTGCCAGCAACCCAGGGGGCGCGAAGTTCCGGCCTGAAGCTTTCTTT
clone_size: NA; d_call: NA; cdr3_length: 15; j_call: TRBJ2-1; v_call: TRBV9; cdr3_aa: CASSVDGLGRDGQFF; cdr3_nt: TGTGCCAGCAGCGTAGACGGCCTGGGGAGAGATGGGCAGTTCTTC
clone_size: once; d_call: NA; cdr3_length: 15; j_call: TRBJ1-3; v_call: TRBV25-1; cdr3_aa: CASSDWERAGNTIYF; cdr3_nt: TGTGCCAGCAGTGACTGGGAGAGGGCAGGAAACACCATATATTTT